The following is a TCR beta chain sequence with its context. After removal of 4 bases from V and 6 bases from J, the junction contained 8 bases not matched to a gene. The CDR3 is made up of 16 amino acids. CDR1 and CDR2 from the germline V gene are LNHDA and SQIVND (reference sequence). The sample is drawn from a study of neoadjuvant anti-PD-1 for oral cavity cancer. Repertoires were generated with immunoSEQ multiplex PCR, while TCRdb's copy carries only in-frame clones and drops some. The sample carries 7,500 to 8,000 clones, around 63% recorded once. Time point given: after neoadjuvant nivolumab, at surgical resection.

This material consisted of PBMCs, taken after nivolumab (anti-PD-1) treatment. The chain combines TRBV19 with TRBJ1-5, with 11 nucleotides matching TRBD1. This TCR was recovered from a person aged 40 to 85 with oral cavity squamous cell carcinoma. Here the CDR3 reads CASSSWTGGLGQPQHF. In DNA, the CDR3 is TGTGCCAGTAGTAGTTGGACAGGGGGCCTCGGTCAGCCCCAGCATTTT.